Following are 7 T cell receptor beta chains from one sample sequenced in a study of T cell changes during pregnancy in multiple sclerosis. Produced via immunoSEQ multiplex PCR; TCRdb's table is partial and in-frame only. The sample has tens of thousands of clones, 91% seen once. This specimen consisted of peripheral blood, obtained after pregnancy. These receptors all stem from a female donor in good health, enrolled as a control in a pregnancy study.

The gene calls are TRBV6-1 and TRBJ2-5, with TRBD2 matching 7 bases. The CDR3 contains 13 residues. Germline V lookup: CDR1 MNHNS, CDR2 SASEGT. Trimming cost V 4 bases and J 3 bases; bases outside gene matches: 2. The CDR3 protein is CASSGLAEETQYF. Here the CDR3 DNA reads TGTGCCAGCAGTGGACTAGCTGAAGAGACCCAGTACTTC.

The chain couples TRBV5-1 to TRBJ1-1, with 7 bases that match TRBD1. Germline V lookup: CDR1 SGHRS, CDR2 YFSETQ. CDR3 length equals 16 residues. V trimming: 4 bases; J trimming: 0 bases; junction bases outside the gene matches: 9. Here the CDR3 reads CASSPPLGQVNTEAFF. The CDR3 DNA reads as TGCGCCAGCAGCCCACCCCTTGGACAGGTGAACACTGAAGCTTTCTTT.

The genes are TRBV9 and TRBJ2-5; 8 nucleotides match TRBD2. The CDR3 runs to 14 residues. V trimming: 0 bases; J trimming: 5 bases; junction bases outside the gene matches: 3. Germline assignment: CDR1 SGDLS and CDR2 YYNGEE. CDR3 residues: CASSVESSGETQYF. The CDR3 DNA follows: TGTGCCAGCAGCGTAGAGTCTAGCGGGGAGACCCAGTACTTC.

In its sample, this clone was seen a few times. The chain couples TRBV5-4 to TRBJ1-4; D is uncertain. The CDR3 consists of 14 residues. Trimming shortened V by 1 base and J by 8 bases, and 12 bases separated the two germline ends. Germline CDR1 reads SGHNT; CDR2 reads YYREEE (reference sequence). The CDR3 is CASSLQARREKLFF. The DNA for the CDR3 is TGTGCCAGCAGCTTGCAGGCGAGGAGGGAAAAACTGTTTTTT.

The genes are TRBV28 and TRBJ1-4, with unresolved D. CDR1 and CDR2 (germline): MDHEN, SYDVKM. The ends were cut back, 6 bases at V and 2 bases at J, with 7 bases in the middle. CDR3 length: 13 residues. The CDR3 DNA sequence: TGTGCCAGCAGCGTAGCTACTAATGAAAAACTGTTTTTT. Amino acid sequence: CASSVATNEKLFF.

The CDR3 loop is CASSRAGTITDTQYF. DNA of the CDR3: TGTGCCAGCTCTAGGGCAGGGACAATAACAGATACGCAGTATTTT. The rearrangement uses TRBV6-1 and TRBJ2-3, with D perhaps matching TRBD1 (6 bases). This CDR3 spans 15 amino acids. The germline V gene has CDR1 MNHNS and CDR2 SASEGT. Between the trimmed V and J ends, which lost 8 bases and 3 bases, there was a span of 18 bases.

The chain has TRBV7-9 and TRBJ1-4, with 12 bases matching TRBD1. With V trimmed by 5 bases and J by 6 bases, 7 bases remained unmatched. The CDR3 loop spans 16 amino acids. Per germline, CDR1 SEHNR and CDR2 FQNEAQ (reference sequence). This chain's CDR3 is CASSPGQGALDEKLFF. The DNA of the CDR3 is TGTGCCAGCAGCCCGGGACAGGGGGCACTTGATGAAAAACTGTTTTTT.